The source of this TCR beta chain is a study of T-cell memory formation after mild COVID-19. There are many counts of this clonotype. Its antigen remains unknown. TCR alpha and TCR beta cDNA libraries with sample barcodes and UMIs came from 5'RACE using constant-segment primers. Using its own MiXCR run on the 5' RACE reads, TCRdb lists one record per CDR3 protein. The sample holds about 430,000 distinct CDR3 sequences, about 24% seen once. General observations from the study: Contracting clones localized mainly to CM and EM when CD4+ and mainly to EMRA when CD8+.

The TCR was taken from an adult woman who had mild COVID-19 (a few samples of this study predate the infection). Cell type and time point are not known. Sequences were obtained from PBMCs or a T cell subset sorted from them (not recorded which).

The CDR3: CASSQGTLNTEAFF. CDR3 nucleotides: TGTGCCAGCAGCCAAGGGACCTTGAACACTGAAGCTTTCTTT. The V call is TRBV14, the J call TRBJ1-1, with D uncertain. The CDR3 runs to 14 residues. V was trimmed by 1 base and J by 0 bases, leaving 6 bases between them. The germline gives CDR1 SGHDN, CDR2 FVKESK.